This T cell receptor (beta chain) was recorded in a study of blood T cell repertoires in COVID-19. Background on the study: The United States, Italy and Spain were the sources of the acute and convalescent COVID-19 samples. T cells, B-cell-depleted T cells, or PBMCs provided the cDNA or gDNA that served as material.

The CDR3 totals 12 residues. The germline V and J ends were trimmed by 8 bases and 7 bases, with 14 bases remaining between them. Germline lookup yields CDR1 MNHEY and CDR2 SVGAGI. In the original analysis: Counts of nucleated cells, estimated from reference gene primer amplification, were obtained. The table came from immunoSEQ multiplex PCR; TCRdb's copy has only in-frame clones and leaves some out. The DNA was the basis for D and trimming; V, J and clone size are from that table. Of roughly 220,000 clones listed, roughly 84% were seen once; the top ten hold roughly 21%. The source material was peripheral blood. The chain links TRBV6-5 to TRBJ2-5; the D gene is possibly TRBD1 (5 bases). This receptor was identified in a man aged 25 to 40 with active or convalescent COVID-19. CDR3 protein: CASQRGVGTQYF. The CDR3 nucleotides are TGTGCCAGCCAAAGGGGTGTGGGGACCCAGTACTTC.